The clone carrying this T cell receptor (beta chain) appeared many times. This specimen belongs to a study of T cells after posttransplantation cyclophosphamide. Here immunoSEQ multiplex PCR was the method, and the copy in TCRdb shows in-frame clones only, minus some. Observed in the sample are about 25,000 clones, none of them singletons. This CDR3 spans 15 amino acids. Germline CDR1 reads WSHSY; CDR2 reads SAAADI. The V and J ends lost 7 bases and 6 bases, in that order; junction bases with no gene match: 10. Cyclophosphamide on days +3 and +4 followed busulfan-fludarabine conditioning and a marrow graft.

The chain carries TRBV10-2 and TRBJ1-4; 8 nucleotides align to TRBD1. The receptor was isolated from a male patient aged 18 to 35 who received an allogeneic stem cell transplant from a related donor, was CMV-positive, and had no GVHD. The T cells may partly be graft donor cells. Source: PBMCs, taken after allogeneic stem cell transplant with posttransplant cyclophosphamide. In DNA form, the CDR3 reads TGCGCCAGCATCGGGACAGGAGACCCGGATGAAAAACTGTTTTTT. Amino acid sequence: CASIGTGDPDEKLFF.